This is a list of T cell receptor beta chains from one sample in a study of T cells after yellow fever vaccination. TCRdb fed the 5' RACE reads into MiXCR, producing one record per CDR3 protein. The sample contains 150,000 to 200,000 distinct CDR3 sequences, around 9.3% of which appear only once. The sample in question was CD8+ T cells sorted from PBMCs, obtained 45 days after the yellow fever booster vaccination. Receptors were obtained from a man between 18 and 29 years old who received the YFV17D yellow fever vaccine. CDR3s include the opening cysteine and the closing phenylalanine or tryptophan. The order of the fields is J gene, V gene, clone size, D gene, CDR3 DNA, CDR3 protein. The D gene is left open where the match is weak. Rows give clone size only sometimes, using once, few, many, or a class for an expanded clone.

j_gene: TRBJ2-5
v_gene: TRBV7-2
abundance: .
d_gene: TRBD1
CDR3nt: TGTGCCAGCAGCTGGACAGGGATGAGGGAGACCCAGTACTTC
CDR3aa: CASSWTGMRETQYF

j_gene: TRBJ2-3
v_gene: TRBV7-3
abundance: few
d_gene: .
CDR3nt: TGTGCCAGCAGCTTAGAACATCGGTGGGGGGGCACAGATACGCAGTATTTT
CDR3aa: CASSLEHRWGGTDTQYF

j_gene: TRBJ1-2
v_gene: TRBV7-6
abundance: .
d_gene: .
CDR3nt: TGTGCCAGCAGCTTAGGGGCAGAAACGTATGGCTACACCTTC
CDR3aa: CASSLGAETYGYTF

j_gene: TRBJ1-2
v_gene: TRBV3-1
abundance: many
d_gene: TRBD1
CDR3nt: TGTGCCAGCAGCACGACAGGGGCCGCAGCAAACTATGGCTACACCTTC
CDR3aa: CASSTTGAAANYGYTF

j_gene: TRBJ2-5
v_gene: TRBV5-1
abundance: few
d_gene: .
CDR3nt: TGCGCCAGCCGCATACATGAAGAGACCCAGTACTTC
CDR3aa: CASRIHEETQYF

j_gene: TRBJ1-2
v_gene: TRBV4-1
abundance: .
d_gene: .
CDR3nt: TGCGCCAGCAGCCAAGATGGAGGGGAGAACTATGGCTACACCTTC
CDR3aa: CASSQDGGENYGYTF

j_gene: TRBJ1-1
v_gene: TRBV27
abundance: .
d_gene: .
CDR3nt: TGTGCCAGTGGGAGGGGGGCCTACACTGAAGCTTTCTTT
CDR3aa: CASGRGAYTEAFF

j_gene: TRBJ2-7
v_gene: TRBV4-2
abundance: .
d_gene: .
CDR3nt: TGTGCCAGCAGCCAAGATGGGAGCTACGAGCAGTACTTC
CDR3aa: CASSQDGSYEQYF

j_gene: TRBJ1-5
v_gene: TRBV5-5
abundance: .
d_gene: .
CDR3nt: TGTGCCAGCAGCCCGCAGGGGATTAGCAATCAGCCCCAGCATTTT
CDR3aa: CASSPQGISNQPQHF

j_gene: TRBJ1-6
v_gene: TRBV4-2
abundance: .
d_gene: TRBD1
CDR3nt: TGTGCCAGCAGCCAAAGGTTAAGGGGGCGGGATTCACCCCTCCACTTT
CDR3aa: CASSQRLRGRDSPLHF

j_gene: TRBJ2-3
v_gene: TRBV10-3
abundance: few
d_gene: TRBD2
CDR3nt: TGTGCCATCAGTGAGTCCACACTGAAGCGGGGGAGCACAGATACGCAGTATTTT
CDR3aa: CAISESTLKRGSTDTQYF

j_gene: TRBJ2-1
v_gene: TRBV6-2/TRBV6-3
abundance: many
d_gene: .
CDR3nt: TGTGCCAGCAGTTATGGCGGCTACAATGAGCAGTTCTTC
CDR3aa: CASSYGGYNEQFF

j_gene: TRBJ1-1
v_gene: TRBV3-1
abundance: .
d_gene: .
CDR3nt: TGTGCCAGCAGCCGCGTCGGAGAAGTAGATGGAGCTTTCTTT
CDR3aa: CASSRVGEVDGAFF

j_gene: TRBJ2-5
v_gene: TRBV3-1
abundance: .
d_gene: TRBD2
CDR3nt: TGTGCCAGCAGCCGGTCAGCGCGGGGGGTCCCCCAAGAGACCCAGTACTTC
CDR3aa: CASSRSARGVPQETQYF

j_gene: TRBJ2-5
v_gene: TRBV6-5
abundance: many
d_gene: .
CDR3nt: TGTGCCAGCAGTTACTCAATCGGGGGCAGGGAGGGCCAGTACTTC
CDR3aa: CASSYSIGGREGQYF

j_gene: TRBJ2-1
v_gene: TRBV6-2/TRBV6-3
abundance: .
d_gene: .
CDR3nt: TGTGCCAGCACTCCCCTCGGACGGAACTACAATGAGCAGTTCTTC
CDR3aa: CASTPLGRNYNEQFF

j_gene: TRBJ2-2
v_gene: TRBV2
abundance: .
d_gene: TRBD2
CDR3nt: TGTGCCAGCAGTGTAGGCGGGGGGGCCGTCGGCACCGGGGAGCTGTTTTTT
CDR3aa: CASSVGGGAVGTGELFF

j_gene: TRBJ2-2
v_gene: TRBV4-3
abundance: few
d_gene: TRBD2
CDR3nt: TGCGCCAGCAGCCAAGTATTCAGCGGGGGGACGGACACCGGGGAGCTGTTTTTT
CDR3aa: CASSQVFSGGTDTGELFF

j_gene: TRBJ2-5
v_gene: TRBV6-5
abundance: few
d_gene: .
CDR3nt: TGTGCCAGCAGTGCACCCGAAGGGTATGAGACCCAGTACTTC
CDR3aa: CASSAPEGYETQYF

j_gene: TRBJ2-7
v_gene: TRBV4-1
abundance: .
d_gene: .
CDR3nt: TGCGCCAGCAGCCAAGAATTCGGGGCCAGGCGGACCTACGAGCAGTACTTC
CDR3aa: CASSQEFGARRTYEQYF

j_gene: TRBJ2-2
v_gene: TRBV4-2
abundance: .
d_gene: .
CDR3nt: TGTGCCAGCAGCCGCGGGGGGGAGCTGTTTTTT
CDR3aa: CASSRGGELFF

j_gene: TRBJ2-3
v_gene: TRBV5-4
abundance: few
d_gene: .
CDR3nt: TGTGCCAGCAGTCCCCCTTCGGGGTCTAGCACAGATACGCAGTATTTT
CDR3aa: CASSPPSGSSTDTQYF

j_gene: TRBJ2-3
v_gene: TRBV4-3
abundance: few
d_gene: .
CDR3nt: TGCGCCAGCAGCCAAGACTTCCCTAGCACAGATACGCAGTATTTT
CDR3aa: CASSQDFPSTDTQYF

j_gene: TRBJ1-1
v_gene: TRBV5-1
abundance: .
d_gene: .
CDR3nt: TGCGCCAGCAGCTTGGAGTCGTCTGAAGCTTTCTTT
CDR3aa: CASSLESSEAFF

j_gene: TRBJ2-3
v_gene: TRBV27
abundance: .
d_gene: .
CDR3nt: TGTGCCAGCACCACGGGATACAGCACAGATACGCAGTATTTT
CDR3aa: CASTTGYSTDTQYF

j_gene: TRBJ1-3
v_gene: TRBV5-1
abundance: .
d_gene: TRBD1
CDR3nt: TGCGCCAGCAGCCCGGGGGACAGGGAGGACACCATATATTTT
CDR3aa: CASSPGDREDTIYF

j_gene: TRBJ1-1
v_gene: TRBV20-1
abundance: .
d_gene: .
CDR3nt: TGCAGTGCTACCCCGGGGAGTGGAATCACTGAAGCTTTCTTT
CDR3aa: CSATPGSGITEAFF

j_gene: TRBJ2-6
v_gene: TRBV29-1
abundance: .
d_gene: .
CDR3nt: TGCAGCGTTGAAGAAGGTTCTGGGGCCAACGTCCTGACTTTC
CDR3aa: CSVEEGSGANVLTF

j_gene: TRBJ2-2
v_gene: TRBV6-2/TRBV6-3
abundance: .
d_gene: .
CDR3nt: TGTGCCAGCATAACACAGGAAGACACCGGGGAGCTGTTTTTT
CDR3aa: CASITQEDTGELFF

j_gene: TRBJ2-1
v_gene: TRBV29-1
abundance: many
d_gene: .
CDR3nt: TGCAGCGTTGCGGACCAACCATTCAGAAATTACAATGAGCAGTTCTTC
CDR3aa: CSVADQPFRNYNEQFF

j_gene: TRBJ2-5
v_gene: TRBV29-1
abundance: few
d_gene: TRBD1
CDR3nt: TGCAGCGTTGAAGATCTTCAGGGGGCGGAGGAGACCCAGTACTTC
CDR3aa: CSVEDLQGAEETQYF

j_gene: TRBJ2-3
v_gene: TRBV20-1
abundance: .
d_gene: TRBD2
CDR3nt: TGCAGTGCTCCCCGACTAGCGGACCGCACAGATACGCAGTATTTT
CDR3aa: CSAPRLADRTDTQYF

j_gene: TRBJ2-7
v_gene: TRBV7-2
abundance: few
d_gene: .
CDR3nt: TGTGCCAGCAGCCTGGCACAGGCCACCTACGAGCAGTACTTC
CDR3aa: CASSLAQATYEQYF

j_gene: TRBJ1-5
v_gene: TRBV2
abundance: .
d_gene: TRBD1
CDR3nt: TGTGCCAGCAGTGAGCTGACAGGGTTTAGCAATCAGCCCCAGCATTTT
CDR3aa: CASSELTGFSNQPQHF

j_gene: TRBJ1-1
v_gene: TRBV7-9
abundance: few
d_gene: TRBD1
CDR3nt: TGTGCCAGCAGCGATTACAGGGGCCCTGAAGCTTTCTTT
CDR3aa: CASSDYRGPEAFF

j_gene: TRBJ2-5
v_gene: TRBV11-2
abundance: few
d_gene: .
CDR3nt: TGTGCCAGCAGCTTAGAGGTGAATACGGAGACCCAGTACTTC
CDR3aa: CASSLEVNTETQYF

j_gene: TRBJ1-1
v_gene: TRBV6-2/TRBV6-3
abundance: .
d_gene: .
CDR3nt: TGTGCCAGCAGTTACCCCGGGCCTGAAGCTTTCTTT
CDR3aa: CASSYPGPEAFF

j_gene: TRBJ2-2
v_gene: TRBV5-4
abundance: few
d_gene: TRBD2
CDR3nt: TGTGCCAGCAGCTTGGGGACTAGCGGGGGGGAGACCGGGGAGCTGTTTTTT
CDR3aa: CASSLGTSGGETGELFF

j_gene: TRBJ2-7
v_gene: TRBV27
abundance: many
d_gene: .
CDR3nt: TGTGCCAGCAGTTTCGCCAGCTCCTACGAGCAGTACTTC
CDR3aa: CASSFASSYEQYF

j_gene: TRBJ2-1
v_gene: TRBV24-1
abundance: few
d_gene: .
CDR3nt: TGTGCCACCAGTGTCCCGGGGGCGTCCAATGAGCAGTTCTTC
CDR3aa: CATSVPGASNEQFF

j_gene: TRBJ2-7
v_gene: TRBV7-9
abundance: few
d_gene: .
CDR3nt: TGTGCCAGCAGCTTAGGCAGGGGGGACGAGCAGTACTTC
CDR3aa: CASSLGRGDEQYF

j_gene: TRBJ1-2
v_gene: TRBV12-3/TRBV12-4
abundance: .
d_gene: .
CDR3nt: TGTGCCAGCAGGACAGGCCTATGGGGCTACACCTTC
CDR3aa: CASRTGLWGYTF

j_gene: TRBJ1-2
v_gene: TRBV29-1
abundance: .
d_gene: TRBD1
CDR3nt: TGCAGCGCCGGGACAGGGGGCGCCTACACCTTC
CDR3aa: CSAGTGGAYTF

j_gene: TRBJ2-7
v_gene: TRBV11-2
abundance: .
d_gene: .
CDR3nt: TGTGCCAGCAGCCATAGGATAACTTACTACGAGCAGTACTTC
CDR3aa: CASSHRITYYEQYF

j_gene: TRBJ2-1
v_gene: TRBV25-1
abundance: few
d_gene: .
CDR3nt: TGTGCCAGCAGTGAAAGGGACACCCGGACCTACAATGAGCAGTTCTTC
CDR3aa: CASSERDTRTYNEQFF

j_gene: TRBJ2-1
v_gene: TRBV7-8
abundance: few
d_gene: TRBD2
CDR3nt: TGTGCCAGCAGCTCCGGGACTAGCGGGGGCCGCTCCTACAATGAGCAGTTCTTC
CDR3aa: CASSSGTSGGRSYNEQFF

j_gene: TRBJ1-1
v_gene: TRBV6-1
abundance: few
d_gene: .
CDR3nt: TGTGCCAGCAGTGAAGCGGGGGCAGGTCGCACTGAAGCTTTCTTT
CDR3aa: CASSEAGAGRTEAFF

j_gene: TRBJ2-3
v_gene: TRBV9
abundance: .
d_gene: .
CDR3nt: TGTGCCAGCAGCGTAGAGGGGGTACATGAGAAAGTCACAGATACGCAGTATTTT
CDR3aa: CASSVEGVHEKVTDTQYF

j_gene: TRBJ2-1
v_gene: TRBV19
abundance: .
d_gene: .
CDR3nt: TGTGCCAGTAGTATAGGGAGATATCTCGATGAGCAGTTCTTC
CDR3aa: CASSIGRYLDEQFF

j_gene: TRBJ2-1
v_gene: TRBV3-1
abundance: many
d_gene: .
CDR3nt: TGTGCCAGCAGCAGGGGTTGGGGCCCCGAGCAGTTCTTC
CDR3aa: CASSRGWGPEQFF

j_gene: TRBJ1-1
v_gene: TRBV12-3/TRBV12-4
abundance: many
d_gene: TRBD1
CDR3nt: TGTGCCAGCAGTTGGGGACAGATTGAAGCTTTCTTT
CDR3aa: CASSWGQIEAFF

j_gene: TRBJ1-2
v_gene: TRBV9
abundance: .
d_gene: TRBD1
CDR3nt: TGTGCCAGCAGCCAGGGGGAGGGAGCTAACTATGGCTACACCTTC
CDR3aa: CASSQGEGANYGYTF

j_gene: TRBJ1-2
v_gene: TRBV19
abundance: .
d_gene: .
CDR3nt: TGTGCCAGTAGTATAGCCCAGGGCCATCGGTATGGCTACACCTTC
CDR3aa: CASSIAQGHRYGYTF